Each of the 13 T cell receptor beta chains below was sequenced from the same sample in a study of identifying expanded T cells in peripheral blood. TCRdb keeps only in-frame clones here, not all; method: immunoSEQ multiplex PCR. The sample records tens of thousands of clones, around 87% being singletons. Sequenced material: blood. These receptors originate from a person aged 18 to 70 in good health.

V and J are TRBV7-3 and TRBJ2-5; possibly TRBD1 for D (5 bases). Germline CDR1 reads SGHTA; CDR2 reads FQGTGA. With 0 bases removed from V and 5 bases from J, the gap between germline ends came to 13 bases. This CDR3 has 15 residues. CDR3 residues: CASSLTGRTEETQYF. The CDR3 nucleotides read TGTGCCAGCAGCTTAACGGGGCGAACGGAGGAGACCCAGTACTTC.

The gene calls are TRBV6-5 and TRBJ1-3; possible D gene TRBD1, 5 bases. Germline CDR1 and CDR2: MNHEY and SVGAGI. This CDR3 region has 14 residues. V was pared by 6 bases and J by 4 bases, with 13 bases between. CDR3 residues: CASRSISGGNTIYF. In DNA, the CDR3 is TGTGCCAGCAGGTCTATCTCAGGGGGAAACACCATATATTTT.

V usage is TRBV18 and J usage is TRBJ1-5; a possible D gene is TRBD1 (5 bases). The length of the CDR3 is 14 residues. The germline V gene encodes CDR1 KGHSH and CDR2 LQKENI. With 3 bases removed from V and 5 bases from J, the gap between germline ends came to 11 bases. The DNA for the CDR3 is TGTGCCAGCTCACCGGCAGGGAGGTATCAGCCCCAGCATTTT. Amino acids: CASSPAGRYQPQHF.

This clone was found a few times. This sequence joins TRBV7-3 and TRBJ1-1; no firm D call. V lost 0 bases to trimming and J lost 3 bases, with 5 bases between them. Germline V lookup: CDR1 SGHTA, CDR2 FQGTGA. The CDR3 has 13 amino acids. CDR3 nucleotides: TGTGCCAGCAGCTTAACCCCCGACACTGAAGCTTTCTTT. It encodes CASSLTPDTEAFF.

V gene TRBV6-6 combines with J gene TRBJ2-7; perhaps TRBD2 as D (5 bases). The CDR3 loop spans 13 amino acids. CDR1 MNHNY and CDR2 SVGAGI come from the germline V gene (reference sequence). V was pared by 7 bases and J by 0 bases, with 10 bases between. The CDR3 bases are TGTGCCAGCAACGCGGGCAGCTCCTACGAGCAGTACTTC. This codes for CASNAGSSYEQYF.

The V gene is TRBV9, the J gene TRBJ1-2, with a possible D match to TRBD1 (6 bases). Looked up from germline, CDR1 is SGDLS and CDR2 is YYNGEE. This CDR3 is built from 16 residues. The ends were cut back, 4 bases at V and 8 bases at J, with 24 bases in the middle. This chain's CDR3 is CASSPTAWGRGGGYTF. The CDR3 region has the DNA TGTGCCAGCAGCCCCACAGCATGGGGCAGGGGAGGCGGCTACACCTTC.

The chain carries TRBV7-3 and TRBJ2-1, with 14 bases fitting TRBD2. The length of the CDR3 is 15 residues. After removal of 5 bases from V and 8 bases from J, the junction contained 5 bases not matched to a gene. Per germline, CDR1 SGHTA and CDR2 FQGTGA. The DNA for the CDR3 is TGTGCCAGCAGCCCGACTAGCGGGGGGGCAGATGAGCAGTTCTTC. This encodes CASSPTSGGADEQFF.

The rearrangement links TRBV16 to TRBJ1-1; no clear D gene. Trimming took off 3 bases at V and 3 bases at J, with 11 bases between the two ends. The CDR3 totals 14 residues. Per the germline V gene, CDR1 is KGHSY and CDR2 is FQNENV. CDR3 in amino acids: CASSQVGLDTEAFF. CDR3 DNA: TGTGCCAGCAGCCAGGTGGGATTAGACACTGAAGCTTTCTTT.

This sequence joins TRBV5-8 and TRBJ2-3; 7 bases agree with TRBD1. There are 14 residues in the CDR3. The V gene's germline CDR1 is SGHTS and CDR2 YDEGEE. The V segment lost 2 bases and the J segment 5 bases; nucleotides outside the gene matches: 5. CDR3 nucleotide sequence: TGTGCCAGCAGCTTCCAGGGGGTAGGAGATACGCAGTATTTT. Encoded protein: CASSFQGVGDTQYF.

This chain connects TRBV9 to TRBJ1-3; the D gene is possibly TRBD1 (5 bases). Trimming pared 4 bases from V and 0 bases from J, leaving 17 bases between. Germline CDR1 reads SGDLS; CDR2 reads YYNGEE. The CDR3 length is 17 residues. The CDR3 loop is CASSPRADSGSGNTIYF. CDR3 nucleotide sequence: TGTGCCAGCAGCCCTCGAGCAGACAGCGGCTCTGGAAACACCATATATTTT. Variable domain in full (rest from reference TRBV9 and TRBJ1-3): DSGVTQTPKHLITATGQRVTLRCSPRSGDLSVYWYQQSLDQGLQFLIQYYNGEERAKGNILERFSAQQFPDLHSELNLSSLELGDSALYFCASSPRADSGSGNTIYFGEGSWLTVV.

J is TRBJ2-1 and V is TRBV19; D possibly corresponds to TRBD1 (6 bases). V shed 1 base and J shed 2 bases, with 12 bases lying between them. Per the germline V gene, CDR1 is LNHDA and CDR2 is SQIVND (reference sequence). The CDR3 contains 16 residues. The CDR3 loop is CASSIGGTRAYNEQFF. In DNA, the CDR3 is TGTGCCAGTAGTATAGGGGGGACACGCGCCTACAATGAGCAGTTCTTC. Combining the CDR3 with reference TRBV19 and TRBJ2-1 gives the whole variable domain DGGITQSPKYLFRKEGQNVTLSCEQNLNHDAMYWYRQDPGQGLRLIYYSQIVNDFQKGDIAEGYSVSREKKESFPLTVTSAQKNPTAFYLCASSIGGTRAYNEQFFGPGTRLTVL.

The gene calls are TRBV27 and TRBJ2-3; perhaps TRBD2 as D (6 bases). V shed 6 bases and J shed 3 bases, with 19 bases lying between them. Germline lookup yields CDR1 MNHEY and CDR2 SMNVEV (reference sequence). CDR3 length equals 16 residues. DNA for the CDR3: TGTGCCAGCAGGGGGGGAGCCGGGAGTAGGACAGATACGCAGTATTTT. It specifies CASRGGAGSRTDTQYF.

This clone turned up a few times. The rearrangement uses TRBV6-1 and TRBJ2-7; TRBD1 might be the D (6 bases). V dropped 4 bases and J dropped 5 bases, with 15 bases sitting between them. CDR3 length: 14 residues. Germline lookup yields CDR1 MNHNS and CDR2 SASEGT. CDR3 protein: CASSVGAGSDEQYF. DNA for the CDR3: TGTGCCAGCAGTGTGGGGGCAGGTTCCGACGAGCAGTACTTC.